This note documents a single T cell receptor (beta chain) sequence. The data stem from a study of control samples from healthy donors and cancer patients. Repertoires were generated with immunoSEQ multiplex PCR, while TCRdb's copy carries only in-frame clones and drops some. The profile covers about 26,000 clones, with almost 85% appearing a single time and about 6.7% taken by the ten largest. This CDR3 has 14 residues. Per the germline V gene, CDR1 is DFQATT and CDR2 is SNEGSKA (reference sequence). Unmatched junction bases numbered 8, after V lost 3 bases and J lost 4 bases. The rearrangement joins TRBV20-1 to TRBJ1-2, with 7 positions matching TRBD1. The TCR originated in a woman aged 55-70 years with head and neck cancer. The sequenced material came from PBMCs. The CDR3 loop is CSASLQGKGYGYTF. The CDR3 coding sequence is TGCAGTGCTAGTCTACAGGGGAAGGGCTATGGCTACACCTTC.